This T cell receptor (beta chain) was observed in a study of CD8+ T cells in alopecia areata. The treatment is: oral pan-JAK inhibitor, 5-10 mg twice daily. Trimming stripped 8 bases from V and 3 bases from J, with 11 bases between. This CDR3 spans 12 amino acids. Germline values: CDR1 ENHRY, CDR2 SYGVKD. Extracted from the samples, RNA was reverse transcribed into cDNA to serve as the sequencing template. The repertoire was sequenced with immunoSEQ multiplex PCR; TCRdb's copy has only in-frame clones and lacks some. The data show some 170,000 clones, less than 70% seen once. The clonotype originates from a human donor with alopecia areata. The gene calls are TRBV10-3 and TRBJ2-7, with D hard to call. This specimen consisted of CD8+ T cells sorted from blood, obtained at week 24, from a patient treated with tofacitinib. The CDR3 DNA reads as TGTGCCATCGAAACAGATCTCTACGAGCAGTACTTC. Protein product: CAIETDLYEQYF.